This T cell receptor (beta chain) was found in a study of human T cells and chemical hapten exposure. About the study: Women made up most patients, who had alopecia areata, totalis or universalis.

As to treatment: therapeutic diphenylcyclopropenone sensitization with weekly scalp DPC. Individual cDNA molecules had unique molecular identifiers attached to them by the library. Per the original data handling: Samples had a median of approximately 89,000 TCRs, ranging roughly 20,000 to 700,000. TCRdb re-analysed the reads in MiXCR, keeping a single row per CDR3 protein. The V and J calls and clone size are TCRdb's, not the authors'. The sample consists of 500 or so distinct CDR3 sequences, approximately 57% of them appearing once. This CDR3 comprises 14 residues. Germline CDR1 and CDR2: SNHLY and FYNNEI. V was trimmed by 9 bases and J by 2 bases, leaving 17 bases between them.

J is TRBJ2-7 and V is TRBV2; possible D gene TRBD1, 7 bases. Specimen: whole blood, collected before DPC sensitization or 2, 6, or about 24 weeks after (not recorded which). The clonotype originates from an adult with alopecia areata. Some clones in this sample may be carry-over from other donors' samples. This table probably holds off-target reads from a library built for another chain. The CDR3, as DNA: TGTGCCAGTCAGGGGGGTCAGGGTCCCTACGAGCAGTACTTC. It codes for CASQGGQGPYEQYF.